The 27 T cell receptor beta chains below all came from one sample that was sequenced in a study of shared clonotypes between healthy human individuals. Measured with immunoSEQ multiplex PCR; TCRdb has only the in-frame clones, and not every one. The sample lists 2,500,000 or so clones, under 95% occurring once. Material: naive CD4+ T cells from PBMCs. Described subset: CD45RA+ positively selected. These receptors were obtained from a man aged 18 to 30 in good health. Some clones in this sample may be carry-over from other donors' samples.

CDR3 nucleotides: TGCGCCAGCAGCGCGAGGGGACACCGCAACACTGAAGCTTTCTTT. Translating gives CASSARGHRNTEAFF. This chain joins TRBV5-1 and TRBJ1-1; D is possibly TRBD1 (6 bases). The CDR3 is made up of 15 amino acids. Germline CDR1 reads SGHRS; CDR2 reads YFSETQ. V lost 4 bases and J lost 2, with 15 bases in between.

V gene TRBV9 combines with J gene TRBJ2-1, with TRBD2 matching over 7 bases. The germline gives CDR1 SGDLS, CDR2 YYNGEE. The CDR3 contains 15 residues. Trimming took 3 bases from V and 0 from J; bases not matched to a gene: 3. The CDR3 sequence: CASSELASSYNEQFF. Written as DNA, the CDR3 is TGTGCCAGCAGCGAACTAGCGAGCTCCTACAATGAGCAGTTCTTC.

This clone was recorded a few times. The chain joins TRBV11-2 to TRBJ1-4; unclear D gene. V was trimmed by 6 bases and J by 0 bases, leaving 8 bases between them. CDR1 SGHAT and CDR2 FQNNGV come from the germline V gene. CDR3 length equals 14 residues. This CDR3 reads CASSRLATNEKLFF. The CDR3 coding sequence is TGTGCCAGCAGTAGACTGGCAACTAATGAAAAACTGTTTTTT. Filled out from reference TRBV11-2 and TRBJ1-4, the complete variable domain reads EAGVAQSPRYKIIEKRQSVAFWCNPISGHATLYWYQQILGQGPKLLIQFQNNGVVDDSQLPKDRFSAERLKGVDSTLKIQPAKLEDSAVYLCASSRLATNEKLFFGSGTQLSVL.

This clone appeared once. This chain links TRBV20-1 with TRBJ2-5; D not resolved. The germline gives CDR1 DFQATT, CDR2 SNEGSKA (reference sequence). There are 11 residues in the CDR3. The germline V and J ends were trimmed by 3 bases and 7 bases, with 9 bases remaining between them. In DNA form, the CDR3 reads TGCAGTGCTAGCGTGGTCAGGACCCAGTACTTC. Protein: CSASVVRTQYF.

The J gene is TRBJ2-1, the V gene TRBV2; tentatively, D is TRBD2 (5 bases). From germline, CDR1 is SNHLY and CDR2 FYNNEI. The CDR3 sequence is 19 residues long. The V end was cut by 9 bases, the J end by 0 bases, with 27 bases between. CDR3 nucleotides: TGTGCCAGGGATGCATCCCGACCGCCAGCGGAGAGCTCCTACAATGAGCAGTTCTTC. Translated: CARDASRPPAESSYNEQFF.

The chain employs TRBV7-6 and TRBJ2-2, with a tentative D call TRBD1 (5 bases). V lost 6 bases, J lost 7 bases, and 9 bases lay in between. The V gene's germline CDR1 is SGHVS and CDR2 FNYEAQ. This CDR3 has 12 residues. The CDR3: CASRPQGGELFF. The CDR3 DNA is TGTGCCAGCAGGCCTCAGGGCGGGGAGCTGTTTTTT.

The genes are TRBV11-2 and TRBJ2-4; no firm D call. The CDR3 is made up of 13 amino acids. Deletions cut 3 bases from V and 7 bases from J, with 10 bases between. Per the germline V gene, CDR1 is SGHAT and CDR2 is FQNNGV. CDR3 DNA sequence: TGTGCCAGCAGCTTCGGGTTAGGGAACATTCAGTACTTC. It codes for CASSFGLGNIQYF.

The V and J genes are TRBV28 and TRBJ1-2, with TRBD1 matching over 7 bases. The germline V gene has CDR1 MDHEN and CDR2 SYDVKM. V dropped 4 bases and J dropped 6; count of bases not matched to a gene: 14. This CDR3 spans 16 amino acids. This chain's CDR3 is CASSSRGGAGFNGYTF. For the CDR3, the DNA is TGTGCCAGCAGTTCCAGGGGGGGCGCCGGGTTCAATGGCTACACCTTC.

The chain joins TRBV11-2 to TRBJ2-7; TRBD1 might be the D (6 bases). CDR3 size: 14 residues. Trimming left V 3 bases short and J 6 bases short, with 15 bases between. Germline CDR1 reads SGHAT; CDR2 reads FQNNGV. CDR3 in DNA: TGTGCCAGCAGCTTGGGACATGACCCTAGCGAGCAGTACTTC. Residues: CASSLGHDPSEQYF.

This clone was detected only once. DNA for the CDR3: TGTGCCAGCAGCTACGATGGACAGGGTTCCTACGAGCAGTACTTC. As protein: CASSYDGQGSYEQYF. The chain recombines TRBV7-2 with TRBJ2-7; 8 bases line up with TRBD1. CDR3 length: 15 amino acids. The junction had 6 bases not matched to a gene; V was cut back by 4 bases and J by 1 base. Germline CDR1 reads SGHTA; CDR2 reads FQGNSA.

This chain's CDR3 is CASRRTSGSSVEQYF. Written as DNA, the CDR3 is TGTGCCAGCAGACGGACTAGCGGGAGTTCGGTCGAGCAGTACTTC. The rearrangement uses TRBV27 and TRBJ2-7; 13 bases align to TRBD2. Per germline, CDR1 MNHEY and CDR2 SMNVEV (reference sequence). The CDR3 is made up of 15 amino acids. Trimming at V came to 6 bases and at J to 6 bases, leaving 8 bases not matched to a gene.

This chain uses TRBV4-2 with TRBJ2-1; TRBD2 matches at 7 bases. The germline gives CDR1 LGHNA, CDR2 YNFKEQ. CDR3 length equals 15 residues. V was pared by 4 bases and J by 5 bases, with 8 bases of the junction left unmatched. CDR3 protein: CASSRPGLDDNEQFF. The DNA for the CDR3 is TGTGCCAGCAGCCGACCCGGACTAGACGACAATGAGCAGTTCTTC.

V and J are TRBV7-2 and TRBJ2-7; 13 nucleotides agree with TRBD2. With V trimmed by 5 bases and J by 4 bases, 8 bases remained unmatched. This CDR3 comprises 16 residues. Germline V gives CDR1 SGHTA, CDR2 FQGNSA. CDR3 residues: CASSRRTSGRMYEQYF. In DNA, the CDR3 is TGTGCCAGCAGCCGACGGACTAGCGGGAGAATGTACGAGCAGTACTTC.

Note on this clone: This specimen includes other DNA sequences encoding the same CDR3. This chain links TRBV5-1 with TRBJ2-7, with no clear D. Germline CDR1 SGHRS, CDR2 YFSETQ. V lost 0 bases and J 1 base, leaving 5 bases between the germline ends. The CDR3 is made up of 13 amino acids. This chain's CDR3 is CASSLGQSYEQYF. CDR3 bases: TGCGCCAGCAGCTTGGGACAATCCTACGAGCAGTACTTC.

The CDR3 sequence is CAWSPRPGQGATGANVLTF. CDR3 bases: TGTGCCTGGTCCCCCCGCCCGGGACAGGGAGCAACAGGGGCCAACGTCCTGACTTTC. This chain joins TRBV30 and TRBJ2-6; 9 bases match TRBD1. Trimming took 5 bases from V and 4 from J; bases not matched to a gene: 18. Germline lookup yields CDR1 GTSNPN and CDR2 SVGIG (reference sequence). This CDR3 spans 19 amino acids.

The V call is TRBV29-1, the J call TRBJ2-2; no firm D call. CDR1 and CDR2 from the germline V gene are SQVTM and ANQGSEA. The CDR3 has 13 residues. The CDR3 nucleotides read TGCACCATCAGACGACCGAACACCGGGGAGCTGTTTTTT. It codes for CTIRRPNTGELFF.

The CDR3, as DNA: TGCGCCAGCAGGGGACTAGCGGCGGAGGGGGAGCTGTTTTTT. This gives the protein CASRGLAAEGELFF. The chain combines TRBV5-1 with TRBJ2-2; 11 bases match TRBD2. From germline, CDR1 is SGHRS and CDR2 YFSETQ. The junction had 5 bases not matched to a gene; V was cut back by 5 bases and J by 8 bases. The CDR3 is 14 amino acids.

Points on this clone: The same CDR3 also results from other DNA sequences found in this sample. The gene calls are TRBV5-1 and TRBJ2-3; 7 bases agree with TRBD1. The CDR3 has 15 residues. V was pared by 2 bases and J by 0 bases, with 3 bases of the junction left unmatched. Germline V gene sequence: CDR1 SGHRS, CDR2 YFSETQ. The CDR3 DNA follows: TGCGCCAGCAGCTTAAGGGACAGTAGCACAGATACGCAGTATTTT. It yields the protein CASSLRDSSTDTQYF.

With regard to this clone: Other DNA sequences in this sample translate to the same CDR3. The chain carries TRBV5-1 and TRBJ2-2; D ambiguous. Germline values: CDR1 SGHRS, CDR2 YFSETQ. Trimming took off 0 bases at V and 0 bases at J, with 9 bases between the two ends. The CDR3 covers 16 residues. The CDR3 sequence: CASSLGAAANTGELFF. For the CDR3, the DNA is TGCGCCAGCAGCTTGGGGGCAGCCGCGAACACCGGGGAGCTGTTTTTT.

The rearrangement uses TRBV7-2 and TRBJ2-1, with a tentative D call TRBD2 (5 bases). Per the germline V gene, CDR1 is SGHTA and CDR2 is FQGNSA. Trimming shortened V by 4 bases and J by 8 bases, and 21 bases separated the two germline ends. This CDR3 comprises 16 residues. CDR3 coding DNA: TGTGCCAGCAGCTCCCCCTGGGGTAGCGATTTCTATGAGCAGTTCTTC. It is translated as CASSSPWGSDFYEQFF.

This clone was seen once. The DNA for the CDR3 is TGTGCCAGTAGTATAGGACTAGCGGGAGCATATGAGCAGTTCTTC. The encoded protein is CASSIGLAGAYEQFF. The rearrangement uses TRBV19 and TRBJ2-1, with 12 bases lining up with TRBD2. Germline values: CDR1 LNHDA, CDR2 SQIVND (reference sequence). This CDR3 region has 15 residues. The junction had 3 bases not matched to a gene; V was cut back by 1 base and J by 8 bases.

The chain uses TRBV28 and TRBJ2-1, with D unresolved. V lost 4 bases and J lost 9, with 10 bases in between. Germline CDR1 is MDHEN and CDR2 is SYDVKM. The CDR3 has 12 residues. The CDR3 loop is CASSSSAGEQFF. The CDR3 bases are TGTGCCAGCAGTTCCTCCGCCGGTGAGCAGTTCTTC.

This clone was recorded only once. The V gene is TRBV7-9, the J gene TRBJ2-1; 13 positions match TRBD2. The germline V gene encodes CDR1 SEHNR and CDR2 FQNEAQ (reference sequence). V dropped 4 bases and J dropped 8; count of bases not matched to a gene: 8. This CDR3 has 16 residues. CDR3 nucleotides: TGTGCCAGCAGCTCTGCCGGGACTAGCGGGATATATGAGCAGTTCTTC. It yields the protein CASSSAGTSGIYEQFF.

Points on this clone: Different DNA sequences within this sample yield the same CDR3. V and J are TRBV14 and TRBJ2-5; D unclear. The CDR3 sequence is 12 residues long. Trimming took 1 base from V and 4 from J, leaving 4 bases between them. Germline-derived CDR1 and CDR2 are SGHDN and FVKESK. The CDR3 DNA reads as TGTGCCAGCAGCCAAGGAGGAGAGACCCAGTACTTC. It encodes CASSQGGETQYF.

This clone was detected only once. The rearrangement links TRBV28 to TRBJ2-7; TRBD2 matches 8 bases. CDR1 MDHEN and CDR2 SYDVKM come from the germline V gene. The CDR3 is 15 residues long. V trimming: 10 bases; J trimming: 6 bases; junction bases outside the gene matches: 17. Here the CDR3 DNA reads TGTGCCACCCGTCTCCTTCGGGAGGGTTCCGCCGAGCAGTACTTC. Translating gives CATRLLREGSAEQYF.

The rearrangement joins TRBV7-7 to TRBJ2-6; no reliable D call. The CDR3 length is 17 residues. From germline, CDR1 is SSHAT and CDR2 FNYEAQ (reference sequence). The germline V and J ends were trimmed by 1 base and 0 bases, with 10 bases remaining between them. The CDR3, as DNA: TGTGCCAGCAGCTTAGAGCCCCCCGGCTCTGGGGCCAACGTCCTGACTTTC. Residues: CASSLEPPGSGANVLTF.

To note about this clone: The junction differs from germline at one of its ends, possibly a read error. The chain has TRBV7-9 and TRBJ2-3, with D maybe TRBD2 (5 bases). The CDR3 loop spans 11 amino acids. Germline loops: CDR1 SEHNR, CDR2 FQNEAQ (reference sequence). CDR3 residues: CASSPDFTGSF. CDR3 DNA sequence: TGTGCCAGCAGCCCGGACTTCACGGGGAGTTTT.